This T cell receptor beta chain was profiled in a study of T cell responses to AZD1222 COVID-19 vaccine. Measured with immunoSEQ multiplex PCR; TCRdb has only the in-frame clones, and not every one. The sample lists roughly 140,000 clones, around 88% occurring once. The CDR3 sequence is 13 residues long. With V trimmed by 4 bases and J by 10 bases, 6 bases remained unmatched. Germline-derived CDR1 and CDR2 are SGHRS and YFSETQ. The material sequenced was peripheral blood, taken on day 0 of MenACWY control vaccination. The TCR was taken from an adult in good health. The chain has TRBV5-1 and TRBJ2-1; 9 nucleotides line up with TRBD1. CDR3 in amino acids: CASSTGQGTEQFF. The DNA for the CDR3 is TGCGCCAGCAGCACGGGACAGGGCACCGAGCAGTTCTTC.